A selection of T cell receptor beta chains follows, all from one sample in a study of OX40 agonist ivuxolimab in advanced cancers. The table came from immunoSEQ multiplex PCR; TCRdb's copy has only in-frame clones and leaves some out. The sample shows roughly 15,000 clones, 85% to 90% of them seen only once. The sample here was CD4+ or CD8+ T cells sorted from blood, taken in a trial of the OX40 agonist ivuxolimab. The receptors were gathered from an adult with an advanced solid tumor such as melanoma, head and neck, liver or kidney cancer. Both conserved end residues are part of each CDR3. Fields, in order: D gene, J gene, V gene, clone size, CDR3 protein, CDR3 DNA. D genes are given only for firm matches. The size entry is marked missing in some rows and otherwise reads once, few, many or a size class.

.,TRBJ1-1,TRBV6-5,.,CASSYVGGTEAFF,TGTGCCAGCAGTTACGTAGGGGGCACTGAAGCTTTCTTT
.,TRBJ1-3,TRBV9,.,CASSPGMSSGNTIYF,TGTGCCAGCAGCCCTGGGATGAGCTCTGGAAACACCATATATTTT
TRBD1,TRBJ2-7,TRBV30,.,CAWSLTGQGAYEQYF,TGTGCCTGGAGCCTAACCGGACAGGGGGCTTACGAGCAGTACTTC
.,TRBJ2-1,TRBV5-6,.,CASSLDPESSYNEQFF,TGTGCCAGCAGCTTGGACCCGGAAAGCTCCTACAATGAGCAGTTCTTC
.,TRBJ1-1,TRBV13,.,CASSYVPDRNTEAFF,TGTGCCAGCAGCTACGTCCCGGACAGGAACACTGAAGCTTTCTTT
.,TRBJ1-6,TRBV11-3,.,CAGSLGHQGPSYNSPLHF,TGTGCCGGCAGCTTAGGCCATCAGGGTCCCTCCTATAATTCACCCCTCCACTTT
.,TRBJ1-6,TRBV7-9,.,CASSLGGSSPLHF,TGTGCCAGCAGCTTAGGTGGGAGTTCACCCCTCCACTTT
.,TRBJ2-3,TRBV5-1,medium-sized,CASSLNQDTQYF,TGCGCCAGCAGCTTGAACCAAGATACGCAGTATTTT
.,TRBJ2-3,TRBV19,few,CASQAGNTQYF,TGTGCCAGTCAGGCCGGTAATACGCAGTATTTT
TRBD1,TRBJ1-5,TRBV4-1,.,CASSQGDSLGSNQPQHF,TGCGCCAGCAGCCAAGGGGACAGCCTTGGTAGCAATCAGCCCCAGCATTTT
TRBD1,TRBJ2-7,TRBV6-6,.,CASSVPTGTEQYF,TGTGCCAGCAGTGTCCCGACAGGGACCGAGCAGTACTTC
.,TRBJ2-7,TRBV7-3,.,CASSGRQTYEQYF,TGTGCCAGCAGCGGCCGACAGACCTACGAGCAGTACTTC
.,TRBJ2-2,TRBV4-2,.,CASSQDIDTGELFF,TGTGCCAGCAGCCAAGATATAGACACCGGGGAGCTGTTTTTT
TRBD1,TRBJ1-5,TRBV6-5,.,CASSYGTGVQPQHF,TGTGCCAGCAGTTACGGGACAGGGGTTCAGCCCCAGCATTTT
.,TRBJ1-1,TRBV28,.,CASSGLANTEAFF,TGTGCCAGCAGTGGCCTTGCGAACACTGAAGCTTTCTTT
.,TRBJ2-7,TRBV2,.,CASRDLLSYEQYF,TGTGCCAGCAGGGACCTTCTCTCCTACGAGCAGTACTTC
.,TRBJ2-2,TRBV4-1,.,CASSHGIRQETNTGELFF,TGCGCCAGCAGCCACGGCATACGACAGGAAACGAACACCGGGGAGCTGTTTTTT
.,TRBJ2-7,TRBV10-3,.,CAISDLGEWPYEQYF,TGTGCCATCAGCGACCTAGGCGAGTGGCCCTACGAGCAGTACTTC
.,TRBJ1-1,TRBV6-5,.,CASSYAGDTEAFF,TGTGCCAGCAGTTACGCGGGGGACACTGAAGCTTTCTTT
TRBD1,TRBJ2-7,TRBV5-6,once,CASSSGTGGYEQYF,TGTGCCAGCAGCTCCGGGACAGGGGGCTACGAGCAGTACTTC
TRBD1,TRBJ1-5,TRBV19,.,CASSITGERFGNQPQHF,TGTGCCAGTAGTATTACAGGGGAAAGGTTTGGCAATCAGCCCCAGCATTTT
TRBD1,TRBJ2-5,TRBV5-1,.,CASLQDRGQTQYF,TGCGCCAGCCTCCAGGACAGGGGACAGACCCAGTACTTC
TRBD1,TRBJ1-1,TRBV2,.,CACSEGAQGANTEAFF,TGTGCCTGCAGTGAAGGGGCACAGGGGGCGAACACTGAAGCTTTCTTT
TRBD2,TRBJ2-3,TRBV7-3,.,CASSPSGGAGDTQYF,TGTGCCAGCAGCCCCAGCGGGGGGGCCGGAGATACGCAGTATTTT
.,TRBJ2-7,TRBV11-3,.,CASSFGGLDYEQYF,TGTGCCAGCAGCTTCGGGGGATTGGACTACGAGCAGTACTTC